The sequence of this T cell receptor (beta chain) was determined in a study of T cells in Graves' hyperthyroidism and ophthalmopathy. Isolation of PBMCs was performed on approximately 10 ml fresh peripheral blood. Germline loops: CDR1 SGHTS, CDR2 YDEGEE. The CDR3 loop spans 13 amino acids. Concerning this clonotype itself: At one end, the junction sequence differs from germline, possibly due to a read error.

Amplified TCR beta CDR3 regions came from RNA transcripts. Using the HTBI primer set, a first-round RT-PCR was run on the TCR CDR3. A single record per CDR3 protein comes from TCRdb applying MiXCR to the multiplex PCR reads. Of roughly 700,000 distinct CDR3 sequences listed, 17% were seen once; the top ten hold about 16%. This sequence joins TRBV5-8 and TRBJ1-1; D is unresolved. The receptor's source is a man in his fifties with Graves' hyperthyroidism. The sequencing input was blood. The CDR3 here is CASSLEANTEALF. Written as DNA, the CDR3 is TGTGCCAGCAGCTTGGAGGCGAACACTGAAGCTCTCTTT.